Each of the 7 T cell receptor beta chains below was sequenced from the same sample in a study of cytomegalovirus exposure and HLA in healthy donors. This table comes from immunoSEQ multiplex PCR, and its TCRdb copy is limited to in-frame clones, with some not included. Of around 100,000 clones in the sample, around 96% were seen once. Sequencing used PBMCs. These receptors came from a woman aged 18-35 years in good health and CMV-seronegative.

The chain employs TRBV11-3 and TRBJ2-2; 8 positions agree with TRBD2. The CDR3 totals 15 residues. The junction had 3 bases not matched to a gene; V was cut back by 5 bases and J by 1 base. Germline values: CDR1 SGHNT, CDR2 YENEEA. The CDR3 DNA reads TGTGCCAGCAGCCTTAGCGGGGTGAACACCGGGGAGCTGTTTTTT. Its protein product is CASSLSGVNTGELFF.

The chain links TRBV5-1 to TRBJ2-1, with 9 positions matching TRBD2. The V gene end was trimmed by 6 bases and the J gene end by 9 bases; junction bases not matched to a gene: 10. This CDR3 spans 14 amino acids. Germline V gene sequence: CDR1 SGHRS, CDR2 YFSETQ. CDR3 region: CASKGGGARGEQFF. The CDR3 DNA reads TGCGCCAGCAAAGGCGGGGGGGCCCGAGGTGAGCAGTTCTTC.

This chain connects TRBV7-8 to TRBJ2-3, with 9 nucleotides matching TRBD1. The CDR3 covers 17 residues. CDR1 is SGHVS, CDR2 FQNEAQ, per germline. V lost 0 bases, J lost 4 bases, and 8 bases stayed unmatched. CDR3 bases: TGTGCCAGCAGCTTAGCTGTGGGGACAGGGAGCCCAGATACGCAGTATTTT. Translating gives CASSLAVGTGSPDTQYF.

The chain couples TRBV10-1 to TRBJ2-3, with TRBD2 identical over 13 bases. The V and J ends lost 5 bases and 0 bases, in that order; junction bases with no gene match: 8. Germline V CDR1 and CDR2: WNHNN, SYGVQD (reference sequence). The CDR3 covers 18 residues. CDR3 protein: CASSSGTSGISSTDTQYF. CDR3 coding DNA: TGCGCCAGCAGTTCCGGGACTAGCGGGATCTCTAGCACAGATACGCAGTATTTT.

The rearrangement links TRBV7-9 to TRBJ1-1; 7 bases line up with TRBD1. The CDR3 sequence is 13 residues long. Germline loops: CDR1 SEHNR, CDR2 FQNEAQ (reference sequence). Trimming cost V 5 bases and J 3 bases; bases outside gene matches: 3. The CDR3 DNA reads TGTGCCAGCAGCCTCGGGACAGACACTGAAGCTTTCTTT. It yields the protein CASSLGTDTEAFF.

This sequence joins TRBV9 and TRBJ1-3; TRBD1 might be the D (5 bases). Germline-derived CDR1 and CDR2 are SGDLS and YYNGEE. The CDR3 is 16 amino acids. The ends were cut back, 1 base at V and 0 bases at J, with 11 bases in the middle. The CDR3 sequence: CASSVLQAYSGNTIYF. The CDR3 DNA reads as TGTGCCAGCAGCGTACTACAGGCCTACTCTGGAAACACCATATATTTT.

The genes are TRBV5-1 and TRBJ2-3; 7 positions agree with TRBD2. There are 16 residues in the CDR3. Trimming removed 0 bases from V and 2 bases from J; junction bases left unmatched: 6. CDR1 and CDR2 (germline): SGHRS, YFSETQ. CDR3 in DNA: TGCGCCAGCAGCTTGGCCAGCAGCGGGGTCACAGATACGCAGTATTTT. The encoded protein is CASSLASSGVTDTQYF.